This record concerns one T cell receptor beta chain sequence. The data were taken from a study of T cell changes during pregnancy in multiple sclerosis. Sequencing used immunoSEQ multiplex PCR; TCRdb keeps in-frame clones, though not all of them. The table shows some 85,000 clones, with approximately 94% occurring only once. The V segment lost 8 bases and the J segment 5 bases; nucleotides outside the gene matches: 11. The CDR3 is 15 residues long. Germline V gene sequence: CDR1 LGHNT, CDR2 FRNRAP. The sample was peripheral blood, taken in the third trimester of pregnancy. The receptor comes from a female donor with multiple sclerosis, enrolled in a pregnancy study. V and J are TRBV12-5 and TRBJ1-1; TRBD1 agrees at 10 bases. The CDR3 loop is CASRGTGVFGTEAFF. The DNA of the CDR3 is TGTGCTAGTCGAGGGACAGGGGTTTTTGGGACTGAAGCTTTCTTT.